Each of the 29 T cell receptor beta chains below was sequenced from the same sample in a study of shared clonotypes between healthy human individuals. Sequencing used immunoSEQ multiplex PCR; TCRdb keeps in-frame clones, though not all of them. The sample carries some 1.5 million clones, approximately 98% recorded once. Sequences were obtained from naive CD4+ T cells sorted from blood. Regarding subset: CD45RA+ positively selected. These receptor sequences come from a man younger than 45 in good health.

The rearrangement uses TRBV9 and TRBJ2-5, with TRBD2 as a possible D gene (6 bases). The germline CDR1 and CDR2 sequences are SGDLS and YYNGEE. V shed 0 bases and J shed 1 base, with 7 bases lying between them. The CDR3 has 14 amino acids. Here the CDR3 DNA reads TGTGCCAGCAGCGTAGCGGGGGTCCAAGAGACCCAGTACTTC. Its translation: CASSVAGVQETQYF.

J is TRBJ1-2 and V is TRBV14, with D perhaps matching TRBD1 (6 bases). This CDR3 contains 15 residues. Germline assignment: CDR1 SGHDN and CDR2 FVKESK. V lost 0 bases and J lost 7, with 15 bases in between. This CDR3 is CASSQDIWDTRGYTF. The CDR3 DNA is TGTGCCAGCAGCCAAGATATTTGGGACACCCGTGGCTACACCTTC.

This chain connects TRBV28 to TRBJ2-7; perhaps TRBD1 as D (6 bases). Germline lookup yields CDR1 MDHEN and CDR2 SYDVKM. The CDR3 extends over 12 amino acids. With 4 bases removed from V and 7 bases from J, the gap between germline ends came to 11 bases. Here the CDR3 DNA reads TGTGCCAGCAGTTCCCAGGGGCTGGAGCAGTACTTC. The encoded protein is CASSSQGLEQYF.

The CDR3, as DNA: TGTGCCAGCAGCCACCGGGATGGCACAGATACGCAGTATTTT. This gives the protein CASSHRDGTDTQYF. The V call is TRBV11-3, the J call TRBJ2-3; D may be TRBD2 (5 bases). This CDR3 region has 14 residues. V lost 5 bases and J lost 1, with 10 bases in between. CDR1 is SGHNT and CDR2 is YENEEA in the germline V gene.

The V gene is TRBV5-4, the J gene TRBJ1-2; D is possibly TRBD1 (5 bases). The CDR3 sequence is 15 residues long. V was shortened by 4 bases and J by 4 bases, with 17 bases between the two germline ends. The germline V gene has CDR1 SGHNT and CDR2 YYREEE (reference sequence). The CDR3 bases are TGTGCCAGCAGCCCTGGACATGGGGCAGGCTATGGCTACACCTTC. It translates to CASSPGHGAGYGYTF.

CDR3 DNA sequence: TGCGCCAGCAGCCCGCCTGCCCAACCCCCCCCCGGGGAGCTGTTTTTT. This encodes CASSPPAQPPPGELFF. J is TRBJ2-2 and V is TRBV5-1; D not certain. Germline-derived CDR1 and CDR2 are SGHRS and YFSETQ. The CDR3 length is 16 residues. The V and J ends lost 4 bases and 6 bases respectively, with 19 bases between them.

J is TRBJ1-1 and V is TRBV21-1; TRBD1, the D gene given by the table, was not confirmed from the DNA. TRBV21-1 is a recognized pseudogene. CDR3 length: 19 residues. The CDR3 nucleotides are TGTGCCAGCAGCAAAACCTGGGGCTCAACCAGGGGATTGAACACTGAAGCTTTCTTT. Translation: CASSKTWGSTRGLNTEAFF.

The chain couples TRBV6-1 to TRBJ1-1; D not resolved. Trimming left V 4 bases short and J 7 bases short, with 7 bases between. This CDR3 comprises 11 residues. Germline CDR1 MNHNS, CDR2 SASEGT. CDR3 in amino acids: CASSGSGEAFF. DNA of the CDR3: TGTGCCAGCAGTGGCAGCGGTGAAGCTTTCTTT.

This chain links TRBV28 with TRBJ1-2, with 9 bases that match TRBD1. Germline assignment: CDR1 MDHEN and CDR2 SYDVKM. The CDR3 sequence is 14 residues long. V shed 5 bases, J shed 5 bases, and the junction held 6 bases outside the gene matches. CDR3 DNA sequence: TGTGCCAGCAGTAGACAGGGGGAAACTTATGGCTACACCTTC. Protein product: CASSRQGETYGYTF.

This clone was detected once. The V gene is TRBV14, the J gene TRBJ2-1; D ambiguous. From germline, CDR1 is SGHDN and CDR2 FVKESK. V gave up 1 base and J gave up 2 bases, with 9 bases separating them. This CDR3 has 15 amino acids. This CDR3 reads CASSQVTGAYNEQFF. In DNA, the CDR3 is TGTGCCAGCAGCCAAGTAACGGGCGCCTACAATGAGCAGTTCTTC.

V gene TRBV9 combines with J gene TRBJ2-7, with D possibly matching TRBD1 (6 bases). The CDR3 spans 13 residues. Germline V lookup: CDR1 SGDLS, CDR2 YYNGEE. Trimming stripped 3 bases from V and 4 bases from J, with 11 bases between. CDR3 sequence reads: CASSERDNYEQYF. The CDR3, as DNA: TGTGCCAGCAGCGAGAGGGACAATTACGAGCAGTACTTC.

The CDR3 sequence: CASSRLSTDTQYF. CDR3 sequence (DNA): TGCGCCAGCAGCCGCCTAAGCACAGATACGCAGTATTTT. The chain joins TRBV4-3 to TRBJ2-3; D is unresolved. The CDR3 runs to 13 residues. The germline V gene encodes CDR1 LGHNA and CDR2 YSLEER. Trimming pared 4 bases from V and 0 bases from J, leaving 5 bases between.

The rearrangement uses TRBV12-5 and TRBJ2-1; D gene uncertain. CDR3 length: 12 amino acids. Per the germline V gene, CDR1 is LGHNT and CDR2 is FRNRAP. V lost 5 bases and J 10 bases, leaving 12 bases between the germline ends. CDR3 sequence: CASGGKGGEQFF. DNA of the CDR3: TGTGCTAGTGGTGGCAAGGGCGGCGAGCAGTTCTTC.

CDR3 in DNA: TGCGCCAGCAGTGAGCGACTAGCGGGAGAGGGGGAGCTGTTTTTT. It codes for CASSERLAGEGELFF. The chain is built from TRBV10-1 and TRBJ2-2, with 12 positions matching TRBD2. The ends lost 2 bases at V and 8 bases at J; junction bases unmatched: 3. CDR3 length equals 15 residues. Germline lookup yields CDR1 WNHNN and CDR2 SYGVQD (reference sequence).

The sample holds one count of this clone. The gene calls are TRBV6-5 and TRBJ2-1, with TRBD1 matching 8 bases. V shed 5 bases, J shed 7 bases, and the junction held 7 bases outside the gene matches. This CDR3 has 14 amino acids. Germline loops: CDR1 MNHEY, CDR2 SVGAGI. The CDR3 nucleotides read TGTGCCAGCAGTAAACCGACAGGGGTGAATGAGCAGTTCTTC. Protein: CASSKPTGVNEQFF.

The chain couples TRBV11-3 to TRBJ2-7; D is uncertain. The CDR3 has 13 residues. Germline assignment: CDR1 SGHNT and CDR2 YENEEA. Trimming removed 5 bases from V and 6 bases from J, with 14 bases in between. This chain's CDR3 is CASSLTRPSEQYF. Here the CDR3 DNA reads TGTGCCAGCAGCCTCACCCGCCCCTCCGAGCAGTACTTC.

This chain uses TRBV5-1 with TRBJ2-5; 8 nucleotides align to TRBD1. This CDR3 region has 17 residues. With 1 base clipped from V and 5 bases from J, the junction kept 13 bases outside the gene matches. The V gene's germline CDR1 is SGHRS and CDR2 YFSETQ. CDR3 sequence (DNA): TGCGCCAGCAGCTTGTGGCAGGGGGCAGGCGGCTTCGAGACCCAGTACTTC. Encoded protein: CASSLWQGAGGFETQYF.

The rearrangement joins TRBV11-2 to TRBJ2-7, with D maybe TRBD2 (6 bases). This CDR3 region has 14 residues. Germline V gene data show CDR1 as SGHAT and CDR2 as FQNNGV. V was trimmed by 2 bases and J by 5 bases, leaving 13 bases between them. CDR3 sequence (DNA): TGTGCCAGCAGCTTACAGCGGGCTATCGACGAGCAGTACTTC. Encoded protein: CASSLQRAIDEQYF.

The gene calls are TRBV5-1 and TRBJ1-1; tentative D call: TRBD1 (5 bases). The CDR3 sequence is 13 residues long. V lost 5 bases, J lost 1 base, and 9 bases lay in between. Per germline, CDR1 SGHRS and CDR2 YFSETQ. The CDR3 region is CASSKQENTEAFF. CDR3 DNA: TGCGCCAGCAGTAAACAGGAGAACACTGAAGCTTTCTTT.

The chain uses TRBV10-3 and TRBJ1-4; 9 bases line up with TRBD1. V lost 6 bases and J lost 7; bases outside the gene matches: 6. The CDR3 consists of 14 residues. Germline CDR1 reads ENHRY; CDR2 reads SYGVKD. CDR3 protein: CAISPGQGGEKLFF. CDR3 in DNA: TGTGCCATCAGCCCGGGACAGGGCGGTGAAAAACTGTTTTTT.

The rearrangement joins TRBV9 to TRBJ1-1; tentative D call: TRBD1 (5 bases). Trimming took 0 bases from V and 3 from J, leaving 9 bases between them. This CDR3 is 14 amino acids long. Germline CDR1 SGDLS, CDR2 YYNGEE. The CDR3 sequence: CASSVGGAHTEAFF. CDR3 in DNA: TGTGCCAGCAGCGTAGGCGGGGCCCACACTGAAGCTTTCTTT.

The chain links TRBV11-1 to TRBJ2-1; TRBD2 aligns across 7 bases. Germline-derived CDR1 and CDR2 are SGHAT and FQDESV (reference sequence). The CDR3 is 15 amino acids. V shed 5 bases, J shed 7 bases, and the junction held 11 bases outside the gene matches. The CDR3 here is CASSPFAGEGNEQFF. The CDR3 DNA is TGTGCCAGCAGCCCCTTTGCGGGAGAAGGTAATGAGCAGTTCTTC.

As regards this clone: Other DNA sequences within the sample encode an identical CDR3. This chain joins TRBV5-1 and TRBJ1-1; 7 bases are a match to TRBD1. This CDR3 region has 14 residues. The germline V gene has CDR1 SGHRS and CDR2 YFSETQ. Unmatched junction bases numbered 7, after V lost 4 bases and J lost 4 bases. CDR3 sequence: CASSLGAGGTEAFF. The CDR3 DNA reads TGCGCCAGCAGCCTTGGTGCAGGGGGCACTGAAGCTTTCTTT.

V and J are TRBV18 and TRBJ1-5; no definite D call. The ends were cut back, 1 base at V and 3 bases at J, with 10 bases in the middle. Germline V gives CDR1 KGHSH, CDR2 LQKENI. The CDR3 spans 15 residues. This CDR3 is CASSPQPNANQPQHF. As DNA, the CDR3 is TGTGCCAGCTCACCACAGCCAAACGCCAATCAGCCCCAGCATTTT.

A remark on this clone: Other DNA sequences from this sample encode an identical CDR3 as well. CDR3 residues: CASSLGDRPNYGYTF. Here the CDR3 DNA reads TGCGCCAGCAGCTTAGGGGACAGACCTAACTATGGCTACACCTTC. This chain uses TRBV5-1 with TRBJ1-2; 7 bases fit TRBD1. CDR1 and CDR2 (germline): SGHRS, YFSETQ. The CDR3 is made up of 15 amino acids. The V and J ends lost 2 bases and 0 bases, in that order; junction bases with no gene match: 4.

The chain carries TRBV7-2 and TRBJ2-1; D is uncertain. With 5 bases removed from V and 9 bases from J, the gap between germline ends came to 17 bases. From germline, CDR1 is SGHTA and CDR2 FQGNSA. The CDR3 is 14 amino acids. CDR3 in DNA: TGTGCCAGCAGCGTTAGGACGGTTAACGGTGAGCAGTTCTTC. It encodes CASSVRTVNGEQFF.

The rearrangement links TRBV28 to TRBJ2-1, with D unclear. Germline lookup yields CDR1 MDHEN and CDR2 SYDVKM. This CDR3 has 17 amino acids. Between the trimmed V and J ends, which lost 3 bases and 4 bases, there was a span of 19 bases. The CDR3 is CASSFVASDGSYNEQFF. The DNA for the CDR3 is TGTGCCAGCAGTTTCGTGGCGTCTGATGGGTCATACAATGAGCAGTTCTTC.

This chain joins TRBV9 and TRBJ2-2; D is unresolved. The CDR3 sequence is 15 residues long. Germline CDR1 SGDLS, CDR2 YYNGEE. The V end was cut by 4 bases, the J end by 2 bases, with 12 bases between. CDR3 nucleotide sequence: TGTGCCAGCAGCTTTTTCAGGATAAACACCGGGGAGCTGTTTTTT. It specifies CASSFFRINTGELFF.

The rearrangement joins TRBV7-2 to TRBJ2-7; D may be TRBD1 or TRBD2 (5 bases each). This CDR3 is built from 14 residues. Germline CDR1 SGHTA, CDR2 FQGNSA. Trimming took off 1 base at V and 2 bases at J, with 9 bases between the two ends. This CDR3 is CASSLGGTTYEQYF. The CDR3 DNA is TGTGCCAGCAGCTTAGGGGGGACCACCTACGAGCAGTACTTC.